This TCR beta chain was profiled in a study of blood T cell repertoires in COVID-19. Study-wide context: Sites across the United States, Italy and Spain contributed samples from acute and convalescent COVID-19. Nucleic acid was either cDNA or gDNA, and it came from T cells, B-cell-depleted T cells, or PBMCs.

The CDR3 consists of 15 residues. The V end lost 4 bases, the J end lost 0 bases, and 11 bases lay between the germline ends. Germline lookup yields CDR1 SGHRS and CDR2 YFSETQ. Original analysis: How many nucleated cells were present was estimated from reference gene primer amplification. Sequencing used immunoSEQ multiplex PCR; TCRdb keeps in-frame clones, though not all of them. V and J calls and clone size are as listed in that table; D and trimming were resolved from the DNA. The top ten hold 5% to 6.5% of the sample, which has some 70,000 clones, approximately 79% seen once. This sequence joins TRBV5-1 and TRBJ1-3; no reliable D call. The receptor's source is a woman aged 55-69 years with acute or convalescent COVID-19. The specimen sequenced was peripheral blood. The CDR3 nucleotides are TGCGCCAGCAGCCCTAGCGGCGTCTCTGGAAACACCATATATTTT. Amino acid sequence: CASSPSGVSGNTIYF.